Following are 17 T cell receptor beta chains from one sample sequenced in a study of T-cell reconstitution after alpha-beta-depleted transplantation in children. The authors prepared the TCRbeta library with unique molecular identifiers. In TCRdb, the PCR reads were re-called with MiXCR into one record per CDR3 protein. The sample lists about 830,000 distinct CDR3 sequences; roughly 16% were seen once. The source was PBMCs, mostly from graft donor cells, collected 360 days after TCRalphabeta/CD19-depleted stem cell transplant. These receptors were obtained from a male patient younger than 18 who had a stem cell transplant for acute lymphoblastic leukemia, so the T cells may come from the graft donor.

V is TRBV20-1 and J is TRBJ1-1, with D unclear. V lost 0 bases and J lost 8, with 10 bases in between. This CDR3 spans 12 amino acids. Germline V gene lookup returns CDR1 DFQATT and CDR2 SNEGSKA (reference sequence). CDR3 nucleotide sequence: TGCAGTGCTAGAGATGGGGAGGGAGAAGCTTTCTTT. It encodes CSARDGEGEAFF.

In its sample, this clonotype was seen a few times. Here the CDR3 reads CASSLVVGAPYNEQFF. CDR3 nucleotide sequence: TGCGCCAGCAGCTTGGTAGTGGGAGCCCCCTACAATGAGCAGTTCTTC. V usage is TRBV5-1 and J usage is TRBJ2-1, with D perhaps matching TRBD2 (5 bases). Trimming removed 0 bases from V and 2 bases from J, with 12 bases in between. Germline V CDR1 and CDR2: SGHRS, YFSETQ. The CDR3 has 16 amino acids.

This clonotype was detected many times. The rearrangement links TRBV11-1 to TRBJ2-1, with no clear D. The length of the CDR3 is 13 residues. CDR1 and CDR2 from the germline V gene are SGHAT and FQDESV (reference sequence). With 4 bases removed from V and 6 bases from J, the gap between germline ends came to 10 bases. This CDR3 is CASSSWEANEQFF. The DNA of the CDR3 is TGTGCCAGCAGCTCCTGGGAAGCCAATGAGCAGTTCTTC. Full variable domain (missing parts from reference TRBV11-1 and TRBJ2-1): EAEVAQSPRYKITEKSQAVAFWCDPISGHATLYWYRQILGQGPELLVQFQDESVVDDSQLPKDRFSAERLKGVDSTLKIQPAELGDSAMYLCASSSWEANEQFFGPGTRLTVL.

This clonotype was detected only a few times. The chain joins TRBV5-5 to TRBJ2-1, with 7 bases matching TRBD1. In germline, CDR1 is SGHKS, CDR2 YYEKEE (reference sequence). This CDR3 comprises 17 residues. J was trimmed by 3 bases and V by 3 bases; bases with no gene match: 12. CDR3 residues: CASSSGTDRALYNEQFF. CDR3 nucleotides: TGTGCCAGCAGCTCTGGCACCGACAGGGCGCTCTACAATGAGCAGTTCTTC. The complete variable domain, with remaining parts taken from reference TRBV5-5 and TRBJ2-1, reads DAGVTQSPTHLIKTRGQQVTLRCSPISGHKSVSWYQQVLGQGPQFIFQYYEKEERGRGNFPDRFSARQFPNYSSELNVNALLLGDSALYLCASSSGTDRALYNEQFFGPGTRLTVL.

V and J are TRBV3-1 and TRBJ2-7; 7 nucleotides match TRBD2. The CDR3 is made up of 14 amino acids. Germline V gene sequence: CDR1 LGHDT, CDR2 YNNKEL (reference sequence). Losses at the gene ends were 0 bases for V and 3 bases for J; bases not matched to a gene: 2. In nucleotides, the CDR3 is TGTGCCAGCAGCCAAGATCCTAGCGGCTACGAGCAGTACTTC. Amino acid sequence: CASSQDPSGYEQYF.

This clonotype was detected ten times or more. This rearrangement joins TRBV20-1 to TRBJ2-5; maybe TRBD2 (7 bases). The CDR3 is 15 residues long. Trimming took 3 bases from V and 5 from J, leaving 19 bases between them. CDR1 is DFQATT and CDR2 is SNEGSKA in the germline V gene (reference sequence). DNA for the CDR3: TGCAGTGCTAGTCTCTTCCTGGGGGGGCGGGAGACCCAGTACTTC. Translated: CSASLFLGGRETQYF.

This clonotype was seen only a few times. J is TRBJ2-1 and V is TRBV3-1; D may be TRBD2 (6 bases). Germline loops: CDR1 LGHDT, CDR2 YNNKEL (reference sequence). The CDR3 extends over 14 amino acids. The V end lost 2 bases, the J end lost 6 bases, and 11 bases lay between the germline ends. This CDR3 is CASSQRTTRNEQFF. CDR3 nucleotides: TGTGCCAGCAGCCAAAGGACTACCCGCAATGAGCAGTTCTTC.

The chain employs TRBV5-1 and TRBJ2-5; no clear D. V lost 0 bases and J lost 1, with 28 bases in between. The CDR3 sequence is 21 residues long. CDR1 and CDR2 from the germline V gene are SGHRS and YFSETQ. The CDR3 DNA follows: TGCGCCAGCAGCTTGGCCTTGGTCCCCTTGGGCCTACTCGGGCCCCAAGAGACCCAGTACTTC. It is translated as CASSLALVPLGLLGPQETQYF.

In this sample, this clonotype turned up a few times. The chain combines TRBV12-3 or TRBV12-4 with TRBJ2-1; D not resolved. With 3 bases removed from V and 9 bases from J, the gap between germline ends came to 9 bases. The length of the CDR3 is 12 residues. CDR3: CASSLTFPEQFF. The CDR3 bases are TGTGCCAGCAGTTTGACCTTCCCTGAGCAGTTCTTC.

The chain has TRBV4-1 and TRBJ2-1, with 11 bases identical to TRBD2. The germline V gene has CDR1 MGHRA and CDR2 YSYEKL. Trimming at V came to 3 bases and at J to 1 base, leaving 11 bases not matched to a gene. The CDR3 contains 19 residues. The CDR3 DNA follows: TGCGCCAGCAGCCAGCGAAGGGCACTAGCGGGAGTATCCTACAATGAGCAGTTCTTC. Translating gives CASSQRRALAGVSYNEQFF.

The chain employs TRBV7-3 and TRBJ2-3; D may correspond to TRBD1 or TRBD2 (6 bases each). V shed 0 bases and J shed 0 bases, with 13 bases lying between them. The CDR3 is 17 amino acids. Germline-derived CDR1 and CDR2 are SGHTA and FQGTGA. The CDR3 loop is CASSLTARGTSTDTQYF. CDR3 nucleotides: TGTGCCAGCAGCTTAACCGCGAGGGGGACTAGCACAGATACGCAGTATTTT.

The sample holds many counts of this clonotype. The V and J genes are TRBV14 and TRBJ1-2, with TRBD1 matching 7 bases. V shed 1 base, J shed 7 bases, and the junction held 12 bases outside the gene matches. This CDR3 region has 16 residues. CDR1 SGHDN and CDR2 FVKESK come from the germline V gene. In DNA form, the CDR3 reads TGTGCCAGCAGCCAAGTTGGGGACAGTACGCCGCCTGGCTACACCTTC. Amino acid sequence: CASSQVGDSTPPGYTF.

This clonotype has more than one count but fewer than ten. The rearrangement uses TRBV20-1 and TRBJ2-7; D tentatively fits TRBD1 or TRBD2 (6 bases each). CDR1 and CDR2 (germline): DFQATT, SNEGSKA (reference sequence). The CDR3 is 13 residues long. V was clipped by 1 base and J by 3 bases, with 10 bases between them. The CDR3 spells CSARGGGSYEQYF. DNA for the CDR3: TGCAGTGCTAGAGGAGGGGGGAGCTACGAGCAGTACTTC.

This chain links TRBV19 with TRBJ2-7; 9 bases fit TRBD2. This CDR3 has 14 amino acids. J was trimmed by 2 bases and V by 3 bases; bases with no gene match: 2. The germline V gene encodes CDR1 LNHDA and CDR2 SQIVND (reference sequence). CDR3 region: CASSMAGGTYEQYF. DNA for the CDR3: TGTGCCAGTAGTATGGCGGGAGGGACCTACGAGCAGTACTTC.

This CDR3 is CATSKTTGAPVAKNIQYF. The CDR3 DNA reads as TGTGCCACCAGCAAAACGACGGGGGCTCCAGTAGCCAAAAACATTCAGTACTTC. The chain uses TRBV15 and TRBJ2-4, with D possibly called TRBD1 or TRBD2 (6 bases each). Germline CDR1 LNHNV, CDR2 YYDKDF (reference sequence). V was pared by 4 bases and J by 0 bases, with 19 bases between. The CDR3 spans 18 residues.

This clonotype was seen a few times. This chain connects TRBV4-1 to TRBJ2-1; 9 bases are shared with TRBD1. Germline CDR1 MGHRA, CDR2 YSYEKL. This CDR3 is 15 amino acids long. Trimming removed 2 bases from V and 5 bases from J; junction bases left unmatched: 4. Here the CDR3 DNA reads TGCGCCAGCAGCCAACTCCGGGACAGGGACAATGAGCAGTTCTTC. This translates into CASSQLRDRDNEQFF.

The CDR3 spells CAWSVRNVLLGRTYGYTF. DNA for the CDR3: TGTGCCTGGAGTGTCCGAAACGTATTGTTGGGCAGAACCTATGGCTACACCTTC. The chain joins TRBV30 to TRBJ1-2; no firm D call. CDR1 GTSNPN and CDR2 SVGIG come from the germline V gene (reference sequence). The CDR3 loop spans 18 amino acids. Trimming shortened V by 0 bases and J by 4 bases, and 24 bases separated the two germline ends.